The 21 T cell receptor beta chains below were found in one sample sequenced in a study of T-cell memory formation after mild COVID-19. Each CDR3 protein is one row after TCRdb ran MiXCR on the 5' RACE reads. The sample yields about 260,000 distinct CDR3 sequences, around 15% seen once. Sample: PBMCs or a T cell subset sorted from them (not recorded which). These receptors were collected from a man between 18 and 35 years old who had mild COVID-19 (a few samples of this study predate the infection). Cell type and time point are not known.

DNA of the CDR3: TGTGCCACCAAACTCACTCAGGGGAGGAATCAGCCCCAGCATTTT. It codes for CATKLTQGRNQPQHF. The J gene is TRBJ1-5, the V gene TRBV6-5; a possible D gene is TRBD1 (6 bases). The germline V and J ends were trimmed by 10 bases and 4 bases, with 20 bases remaining between them. The germline gives CDR1 MNHEY, CDR2 SVGAGI. The CDR3 is made up of 15 amino acids.

This clonotype has more than one count but fewer than ten. The J gene is TRBJ2-7, the V gene TRBV11-2, with D unresolved. The germline V and J ends were trimmed by 1 base and 0 bases, with 13 bases remaining between them. CDR1 is SGHAT and CDR2 is FQNNGV in the germline V gene. The CDR3 sequence is 16 residues long. Here the CDR3 reads CASSLGAGRLSYEQYF. The CDR3 DNA reads TGTGCCAGCAGCTTAGGGGCTGGTCGCCTCTCCTACGAGCAGTACTTC.

This clonotype was counted between two and nine times. This CDR3 is CASSLSEGGDTGELFF. The CDR3 region has the DNA TGCGCCAGCAGCTTGAGTGAAGGGGGAGACACCGGGGAGCTGTTTTTT. This chain joins TRBV5-1 and TRBJ2-2; D might be TRBD1 (6 bases). CDR1 and CDR2 from the germline V gene are SGHRS and YFSETQ. CDR3 length: 16 amino acids. Trimming removed 1 base from V and 3 bases from J, with 13 bases in between.

This rearrangement joins TRBV10-3 to TRBJ1-1; no clear D gene. V dropped 4 bases and J dropped 0 bases, with 6 bases sitting between them. This CDR3 has 13 residues. Per the germline V gene, CDR1 is ENHRY and CDR2 is SYGVKD. CDR3 in amino acids: CAISGGLNTEAFF. The CDR3 coding sequence is TGTGCCATCAGTGGAGGGCTGAACACTGAAGCTTTCTTT.

This chain links TRBV7-8 with TRBJ2-5, with 13 bases identical to TRBD2. The V gene's germline CDR1 is SGHVS and CDR2 FQNEAQ. The CDR3 consists of 15 residues. The ends lost 3 bases at V and 4 bases at J; junction bases unmatched: 2. The CDR3 protein is CASSFRLAGGETQYF. For the CDR3, the DNA is TGTGCCAGCAGCTTTCGACTAGCGGGGGGAGAGACCCAGTACTTC. The full variable domain, with the rest looked up from reference TRBV7-8 and TRBJ2-5, is GAGVSQSPRYKVAKRGQDVALRCDPISGHVSLFWYQQALGQGPEFLTYFQNEAQLDKSGLPSDRFFAERPEGSVSTLKIQRTQQEDSAVYLCASSFRLAGGETQYFGPGTRLLVL.

This clonotype was counted only a few times. This sequence joins TRBV4-1 and TRBJ2-2; 7 positions agree with TRBD1. CDR1 MGHRA and CDR2 YSYEKL come from the germline V gene. This CDR3 has 16 amino acids. V lost 3 bases and J lost 5; bases outside the gene matches: 9. The CDR3 DNA is TGCGCCAGCAGCCACGACAGGGCCGGATTGACCGGGGAGCTGTTTTTT. Its translation is CASSHDRAGLTGELFF.

The chain joins TRBV10-3 to TRBJ1-5; D call uncertain. V shed 1 base and J shed 7 bases, with 14 bases lying between them. The germline V gene encodes CDR1 ENHRY and CDR2 SYGVKD. The CDR3 length is 15 residues. The CDR3 region has the DNA TGTGCCATCAGTGAGTTCGAAGGGTCTAAGCAGCCCCAGCATTTT. This codes for CAISEFEGSKQPQHF.

Only a few counts were recorded for this clonotype. This rearrangement joins TRBV11-1 to TRBJ2-7, with D possibly being TRBD2 (5 bases). Trimming removed 0 bases from V and 4 bases from J, with 10 bases in between. CDR1 SGHAT and CDR2 FQDESV come from the germline V gene (reference sequence). This CDR3 contains 14 residues. The CDR3 coding sequence is TGTGCCAGCAGCTTAGCGCGGGCAGGTTACGAGCAGTACTTC. Protein: CASSLARAGYEQYF.

The sample holds a few counts of this clonotype. The rearrangement joins TRBV4-1 to TRBJ2-1, with 10 bases aligning to TRBD2. CDR1 is MGHRA, CDR2 YSYEKL, per germline. The CDR3 extends over 18 amino acids. The J segment lost 7 bases and the V segment lost 3 bases, leaving 15 bases of the junction unmatched. The CDR3 sequence is CASSQDIRAGGLVNEQFF. Here the CDR3 DNA reads TGCGCCAGCAGCCAGGATATACGAGCGGGGGGGCTTGTAAATGAGCAGTTCTTC.

This clonotype has more than one count but fewer than ten. The chain recombines TRBV7-3 with TRBJ2-7; D remains ambiguous. V shed 9 bases and J shed 3 bases, with 21 bases lying between them. This CDR3 has 15 amino acids. The germline gives CDR1 SGHTA, CDR2 FQGTGA. The CDR3 region is CASSMVGSHDYEQYV. CDR3 DNA: TGTGCCAGTAGCATGGTAGGCTCCCACGACTACGAGCAGTACGTC.

This clonotype was detected only a few times. The chain carries TRBV4-3 and TRBJ2-3; D unclear. The CDR3 contains 18 residues. The ends were cut back, 0 bases at V and 7 bases at J, with 23 bases in the middle. Germline V gene sequence: CDR1 LGHNA, CDR2 YSLEER. CDR3 nucleotides: TGCGCCAGCAGCCAAGATTGGGCGGACGGTGGCCCGTATAATACGCAGTATTTT. As protein: CASSQDWADGGPYNTQYF.

This chain connects TRBV29-1 to TRBJ2-5; D possibly uses TRBD1 or TRBD2 (5 bases each). Deletions cut 2 bases from V and 5 bases from J, with 18 bases between. This CDR3 comprises 15 residues. The germline V gene has CDR1 SQVTM and CDR2 ANQGSEA. In DNA form, the CDR3 reads TGCAGCGTTGAAAAGGCGGGCACCGAGGGGGAGACCCAGTACTTC. Its translation: CSVEKAGTEGETQYF.

The chain links TRBV2 to TRBJ1-2; D is uncertain. Trimming left V 3 bases short and J 8 bases short, with 19 bases between. This CDR3 has 15 amino acids. Germline CDR1 reads SNHLY; CDR2 reads FYNNEI. The CDR3 reads CASSERFLGEQGYTF. Here the CDR3 DNA reads TGTGCCAGCAGTGAGAGGTTCCTGGGCGAGCAAGGCTACACCTTC.

A few counts support this clonotype. The chain recombines TRBV5-6 with TRBJ2-2; maybe TRBD1 (6 bases). This CDR3 contains 15 residues. Germline V gives CDR1 SGHDT, CDR2 YYEEEE. Trimming cost V 4 bases and J 4 bases, with 14 bases left between them. In nucleotides, the CDR3 is TGTGCCAGCAGCGCCCCAGGGGACGGCACCGGGGAGCTGTTTTTT. Amino acid sequence: CASSAPGDGTGELFF.

V and J are TRBV5-1 and TRBJ1-3; D is unclear. V dropped 1 base and J dropped 2 bases, with 10 bases sitting between them. CDR1 and CDR2 from the germline V gene are SGHRS and YFSETQ. The CDR3 runs to 15 residues. CDR3 protein: CASSLLTGTGNTIYF. Here the CDR3 DNA reads TGCGCCAGCAGCTTGCTAACGGGGACTGGAAACACCATATATTTT.

The chain joins TRBV12-3 or TRBV12-4 to TRBJ1-1; D is possibly TRBD1 (6 bases). This CDR3 has 14 residues. Trimming cost V 5 bases and J 4 bases, with 14 bases left between them. Written as DNA, the CDR3 is TGTGCCAGCAGTGCCACACAGGGAGTCACTGAAGCTTTCTTT. Amino acid sequence: CASSATQGVTEAFF.

In this sample, this clonotype turned up a few times. The chain couples TRBV9 to TRBJ1-5, with D possibly being TRBD1 (5 bases). This CDR3 spans 17 amino acids. Germline-derived CDR1 and CDR2 are SGDLS and YYNGEE. Trimming shortened V by 0 bases and J by 6 bases, and 19 bases separated the two germline ends. The CDR3 nucleotides read TGTGCCAGCAGCGTAGGCGACAGATGGGGAGGATCTCAGCCCCAGCATTTT. This gives the protein CASSVGDRWGGSQPQHF.

The rearrangement links TRBV4-1 to TRBJ2-6; D gene uncertain. The V gene lost 0 bases and the J gene lost 3 bases, with 12 bases spanning the gap. Germline V CDR1 and CDR2: MGHRA, YSYEKL. This CDR3 has 17 residues. The CDR3 sequence is CASSQDNSLLGANVLTF. In nucleotides, the CDR3 is TGCGCCAGCAGCCAAGATAACAGCCTGCTTGGGGCCAACGTCCTGACTTTC.

This rearrangement joins TRBV6-6 to TRBJ2-7; weak D call: TRBD1 (6 bases). In germline, CDR1 is MNHNY, CDR2 SVGAGI (reference sequence). The CDR3 is 17 amino acids. V lost 5 bases and J 3 bases, leaving 23 bases between the germline ends. CDR3 loop: CASSRSGGQGQGYEQYV. The CDR3 DNA follows: TGTGCCAGCAGTCGAAGCGGCGGGCAGGGACAAGGCTACGAGCAGTACGTC.

The CDR3: CASSEVWNSLGGGYTF. The CDR3 DNA is TGTGCCAGCAGTGAGGTCTGGAACTCCCTGGGAGGTGGCTACACCTTC. This chain connects TRBV6-4 to TRBJ1-2; D is ambiguous. In germline, CDR1 is MRHNA, CDR2 SNTAGT. V was pared by 3 bases and J by 7 bases, with 21 bases between. This CDR3 has 16 residues.

In its sample, this clonotype was seen a few times. The chain carries TRBV29-1 and TRBJ1-1; no definite D call. Germline loops: CDR1 SQVTM, CDR2 ANQGSEA. The length of the CDR3 is 13 residues. Deletions cut 5 bases from V and 0 bases from J, with 10 bases between. This CDR3 is CSVIRAMNTEAFF. DNA of the CDR3: TGCAGCGTTATAAGGGCAATGAACACTGAAGCTTTCTTT.